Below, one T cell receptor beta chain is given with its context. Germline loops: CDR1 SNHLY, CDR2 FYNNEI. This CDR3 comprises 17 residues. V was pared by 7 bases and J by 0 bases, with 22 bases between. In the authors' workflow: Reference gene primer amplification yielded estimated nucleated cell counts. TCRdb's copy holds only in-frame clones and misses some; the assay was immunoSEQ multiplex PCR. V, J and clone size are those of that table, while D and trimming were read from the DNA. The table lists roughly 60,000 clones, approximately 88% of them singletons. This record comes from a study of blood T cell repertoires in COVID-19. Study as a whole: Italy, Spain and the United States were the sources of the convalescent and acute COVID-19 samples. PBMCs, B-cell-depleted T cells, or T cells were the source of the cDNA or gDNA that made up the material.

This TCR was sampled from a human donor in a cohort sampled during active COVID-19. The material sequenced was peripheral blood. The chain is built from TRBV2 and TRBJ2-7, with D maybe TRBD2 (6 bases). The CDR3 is CASTEEPAGLASYEQYF. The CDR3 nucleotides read TGTGCCAGCACCGAGGAGCCTGCGGGGCTGGCCTCCTACGAGCAGTACTTC.